The 18 T cell receptor beta chains given below trace back to one sample, sequenced in a study of T cell responses to AZD1222 COVID-19 vaccine. The protocol was immunoSEQ multiplex PCR, while the TCRdb copy is restricted to in-frame clones and leaves out a portion. This table holds approximately 130,000 clones, roughly 87% found once. The sequencing used peripheral blood, collected 28 days after the second AZD1222 dose. These receptors originate from an adult who received the AZD1222 COVID-19 vaccine.

The chain combines TRBV6-4 with TRBJ2-3; D might be TRBD2 (6 bases). The V gene lost 3 bases and the J gene lost 0 bases, with 7 bases spanning the gap. CDR1 is MRHNA and CDR2 is SNTAGT in the germline V gene. This CDR3 region has 14 residues. This CDR3 is CASSEDYSTDTQYF. The CDR3 DNA reads TGTGCCAGCAGTGAGGACTATAGCACAGATACGCAGTATTTT.

CDR3 amino acids: CASSRVGYGYTF. The CDR3 coding sequence is TGTGCCAGCAGCCGGGTGGGCTATGGCTACACCTTC. This chain joins TRBV28 and TRBJ1-2; D is ambiguous. V dropped 6 bases and J dropped 4 bases, with 9 bases sitting between them. Germline CDR1 reads MDHEN; CDR2 reads SYDVKM. The CDR3 spans 12 residues.

The sample holds one count of this clone. The rearrangement links TRBV15 to TRBJ1-2; TRBD1 matches at 7 bases. V lost 4 bases, J lost 2 bases, and 10 bases stayed unmatched. The germline CDR1 and CDR2 sequences are LNHNV and YYDKDF (reference sequence). The CDR3 has 16 residues. CDR3 protein: CATSTIMGQTNYGYTF. The CDR3, as DNA: TGTGCCACCAGCACAATAATGGGACAGACAAACTATGGCTACACCTTC.

This chain uses TRBV11-3 with TRBJ1-2; no reliable D call. Trimming stripped 5 bases from V and 0 bases from J, with 4 bases between. This CDR3 comprises 12 residues. CDR1 and CDR2 from the germline V gene are SGHNT and YENEEA. In nucleotides, the CDR3 is TGTGCCAGCAGCCTTGCTAACTATGGCTACACCTTC. It yields the protein CASSLANYGYTF.

This clone was counted a few times. The chain links TRBV6-1 to TRBJ2-7; 13 bases fit TRBD2. Germline CDR1 MNHNS, CDR2 SASEGT. The V and J ends lost 3 bases and 2 bases, in that order; junction bases with no gene match: 1. The CDR3 sequence is 15 residues long. CDR3 sequence (DNA): TGTGCCAGCAGTGACGGACTAGCGGGGGCCTACGAGCAGTACTTC. As protein: CASSDGLAGAYEQYF.

This clone has a single count. The chain employs TRBV6-2 or TRBV6-3 and TRBJ2-5; 10 bases align to TRBD2. There are 15 residues in the CDR3. Germline CDR1 is MNHEY and CDR2 is SVGEGT. J lost 3 bases, V lost 2 bases, and 3 bases had no gene match. CDR3 region: CASSYRGLAEETQYF. Written as DNA, the CDR3 is TGTGCCAGCAGTTACCGAGGACTAGCGGAAGAGACCCAGTACTTC.

The chain carries TRBV19 and TRBJ2-7; D possibly corresponds to TRBD2 (6 bases). Germline-derived CDR1 and CDR2 are LNHDA and SQIVND (reference sequence). Trimming took 0 bases from V and 5 from J, leaving 11 bases between them. The CDR3 length is 14 residues. The CDR3 DNA is TGTGCCAGTAGTATAGAGGCGGGAAGGGACGAGCAGTACTTC. Protein: CASSIEAGRDEQYF. Full variable domain (outside the CDR3, taken from reference TRBV19 and TRBJ2-7): DGGITQSPKYLFRKEGQNVTLSCEQNLNHDAMYWYRQDPGQGLRLIYYSQIVNDFQKGDIAEGYSVSREKKESFPLTVTSAQKNPTAFYLCASSIEAGRDEQYFGPGTRLTVT.

The genes are TRBV28 and TRBJ1-2; no clear D. Germline assignment: CDR1 MDHEN and CDR2 SYDVKM. V dropped 4 bases and J dropped 3 bases, with 12 bases sitting between them. This CDR3 region has 14 residues. The CDR3 sequence is CASSSVGIYYGYTF. For the CDR3, the DNA is TGTGCCAGCAGTTCGGTAGGAATTTACTATGGCTACACCTTC.

The rearrangement joins TRBV5-4 to TRBJ1-3; 11 bases are shared with TRBD1. With V trimmed by 6 bases and J by 4 bases, 6 bases remained unmatched. This CDR3 has 15 residues. Germline CDR1 reads SGHNT; CDR2 reads YYREEE (reference sequence). CDR3 residues: CASTRTGGLGNTIYF. In DNA, the CDR3 is TGTGCCAGCACAAGGACAGGGGGCCTCGGAAACACCATATATTTT.

J is TRBJ1-4 and V is TRBV5-4; 10 nucleotides align to TRBD1. The CDR3 is made up of 14 amino acids. Germline V gene lookup returns CDR1 SGHNT and CDR2 YYREEE (reference sequence). J was trimmed by 6 bases and V by 3 bases; bases with no gene match: 2. The CDR3: CASSWTGGDEKLFF. In DNA form, the CDR3 reads TGTGCCAGCAGCTGGACAGGGGGGGATGAAAAACTGTTTTTT.

The chain uses TRBV15 and TRBJ2-1; a weak D match, TRBD1 (6 bases). V was shortened by 0 bases and J by 6 bases, with 15 bases between the two germline ends. Per germline, CDR1 LNHNV and CDR2 YYDKDF (reference sequence). The CDR3 spans 16 residues. CDR3 DNA sequence: TGTGCCACCAGCAGAGATGTCGGGACACAACTCAATGAGCAGTTCTTC. Protein product: CATSRDVGTQLNEQFF.

V usage is TRBV6-6 and J usage is TRBJ1-1, with TRBD1 identical over 7 bases. The germline V gene has CDR1 MNHNY and CDR2 SVGAGI (reference sequence). This CDR3 has 14 amino acids. After removal of 5 bases from V and 1 base from J, the junction contained 4 bases not matched to a gene. CDR3 DNA: TGTGCCAGCAGTCTACCAGGGGGGAACACTGAAGCTTTCTTT. This gives the protein CASSLPGGNTEAFF.

The genes are TRBV3-1 (or the pseudogene TRBV3-2) and TRBJ2-7, with TRBD2 matching over 12 bases. V was pared by 7 bases and J by 12 bases, with 13 bases of the junction left unmatched. The V gene's germline CDR1 is LGHDT and CDR2 YNNKEL (reference sequence). CDR3 length equals 14 residues. CDR3 nucleotide sequence: TGTGCCAGCACGGGGAGTTCGACTAGCGGGAGATTGTACTTC. This codes for CASTGSSTSGRLYF.

This clone was observed a single time. The CDR3 loop reads CASSQGRSYGEQYF. The CDR3 region has the DNA TGTGCCAGCAGCCAGGGACGGAGCTACGGGGAGCAGTACTTC. The gene calls are TRBV14 and TRBJ2-7; D tentatively fits TRBD1 or TRBD2 (5 bases each). The germline V gene has CDR1 SGHDN and CDR2 FVKESK. CDR3 length: 14 amino acids. Trimming cost V 3 bases and J 7 bases, with 16 bases left between them.

The chain employs TRBV7-2 and TRBJ1-3; D unresolved. V lost 2 bases and J 0 bases, leaving 2 bases between the germline ends. Germline V lookup: CDR1 SGHTA, CDR2 FQGNSA. The CDR3 extends over 13 amino acids. CDR3 residues: CASSLYSGNTIYF. In nucleotides, the CDR3 is TGTGCCAGCAGCTTATACTCTGGAAACACCATATATTTT.

The chain links TRBV28 to TRBJ1-5; D may be TRBD1 (6 bases). The ends were cut back, 3 bases at V and 0 bases at J, with 9 bases in the middle. Germline values: CDR1 MDHEN, CDR2 SYDVKM. The CDR3 consists of 15 residues. The CDR3: CASSFTGPSNQPQHF. The CDR3 region has the DNA TGTGCCAGCAGTTTCACAGGGCCTAGCAATCAGCCCCAGCATTTT.

CDR3 amino acids: CASSPRDRDGYTF. Written as DNA, the CDR3 is TGTGCCAGCAGCCCACGAGACAGGGATGGCTACACCTTC. V is TRBV28 and J is TRBJ1-2; TRBD1 matches 7 bases. V trimming: 6 bases; J trimming: 6 bases; junction bases outside the gene matches: 7. Germline CDR1 is MDHEN and CDR2 is SYDVKM. The CDR3 totals 13 residues.

The chain combines TRBV5-8 with TRBJ2-7; D is unclear. The CDR3 has 14 residues. From germline, CDR1 is SGHTS and CDR2 YDEGEE. Trimming took 0 bases from V and 0 from J, leaving 7 bases between them. The CDR3 nucleotides are TGTGCCAGCAGCTTGGCCGGCACCTCCTACGAGCAGTACTTC. It translates to CASSLAGTSYEQYF. The full variable domain, in which reference TRBV5-8 and TRBJ2-7 provide the parts outside the CDR3, is EAGVTQSPTHLIKTRGQQATLRCSPISGHTSVYWYQQALGLGLQFLLWYDEGEERNRGNFPPRFSGRQFPNYSSELNVNALELEDSALYLCASSLAGTSYEQYFGPGTRLTVT.